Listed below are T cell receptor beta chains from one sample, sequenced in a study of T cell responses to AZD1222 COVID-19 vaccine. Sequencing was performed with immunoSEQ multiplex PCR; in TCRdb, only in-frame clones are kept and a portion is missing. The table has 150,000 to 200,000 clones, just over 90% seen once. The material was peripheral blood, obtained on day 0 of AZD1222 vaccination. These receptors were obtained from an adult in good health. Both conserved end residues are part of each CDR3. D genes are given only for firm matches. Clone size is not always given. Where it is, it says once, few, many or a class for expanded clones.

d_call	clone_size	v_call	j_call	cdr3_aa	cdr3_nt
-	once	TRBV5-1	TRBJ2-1	CASSLASGLVGRPADGEQFF	TGCGCCAGCAGCTTGGCATCGGGTCTGGTAGGACGTCCCGCGGACGGTGAGCAGTTCTTC
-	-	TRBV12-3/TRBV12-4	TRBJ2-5	CASSSHLGETQYF	TGTGCCAGCAGTTCCCACTTGGGGGAGACCCAGTACTTC
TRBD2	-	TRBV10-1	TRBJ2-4	CASSESSGGHIQYF	TGCGCCAGCAGTGAGTCTTCGGGAGGACACATTCAGTACTTC
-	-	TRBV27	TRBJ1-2	CASSSSGEAINYGYTF	TGTGCCAGCAGTTCCTCAGGGGAGGCCATTAACTATGGCTACACCTTC
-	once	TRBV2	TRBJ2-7	CASSELQPYEQYF	TGTGCCAGCAGTGAATTACAGCCCTACGAGCAGTACTTC
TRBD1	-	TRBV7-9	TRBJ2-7	CASSSPGQAYEQYF	TGTGCCAGCAGCTCCCCGGGACAGGCCTACGAGCAGTACTTC
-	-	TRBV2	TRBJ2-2	CASSDKGTGELFF	TGTGCCAGCAGTGATAAGGGGACCGGGGAGCTGTTTTTT
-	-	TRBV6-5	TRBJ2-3	CASTKAVPSTDTQYF	TGTGCCAGCACCAAAGCGGTTCCTAGCACAGATACGCAGTATTTT
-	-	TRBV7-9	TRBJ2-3	CASSPGRGGMPSTDTQYF	TGTGCCAGCAGTCCTGGGCGGGGCGGGATGCCTAGCACAGATACGCAGTATTTT
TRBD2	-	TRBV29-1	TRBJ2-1	CSVDSPSRGGGAHEQFF	TGCAGCGTTGACTCGCCCTCCCGTGGCGGGGGGGCGCATGAGCAGTTCTTC
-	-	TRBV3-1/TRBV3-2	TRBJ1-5	CASSQGAGVGYQPQHF	TGTGCCAGCAGCCAGGGGGCGGGTGTGGGATATCAGCCCCAGCATTTT
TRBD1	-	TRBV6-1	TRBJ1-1	CASSEGGTGDAFF	TGTGCCAGCAGTGAAGGGGGGACAGGGGATGCTTTCTTT
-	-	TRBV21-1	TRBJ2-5	CASSKRLAGGETQYF	TGTGCCAGCAGCAAACGGCTAGCGGGGGGAGAGACCCAGTACTTC
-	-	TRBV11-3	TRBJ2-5	CASSSEMAETQYF	TGTGCCAGCAGCTCAGAAATGGCAGAGACCCAGTACTTC
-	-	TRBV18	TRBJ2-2	CASSPQQTPWGGELFF	TGTGCCAGCTCACCACAACAGACCCCATGGGGGGGGGAGCTGTTTTTT
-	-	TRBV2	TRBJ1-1	CASSDSRNTEAFF	TGTGCCAGCAGTGACAGCAGGAACACTGAAGCTTTCTTT
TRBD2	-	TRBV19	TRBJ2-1	CASSQGLAVSGEQFF	TGTGCCAGTAGTCAAGGACTAGCGGTTAGCGGTGAGCAGTTCTTC
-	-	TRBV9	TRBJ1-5	CASSPLPYQPQHF	TGTGCCAGCAGCCCCTTGCCCTATCAGCCCCAGCATTTT
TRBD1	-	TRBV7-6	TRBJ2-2	CASSLAMTGGNTGELFF	TGTGCCAGCAGCTTAGCGATGACAGGGGGTAACACCGGGGAGCTGTTTTTT
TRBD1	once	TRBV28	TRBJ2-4	CASSSAGTGPRDIQYF	TGTGCCAGCAGTTCTGCCGGGACAGGGCCCAGGGACATTCAGTACTTC
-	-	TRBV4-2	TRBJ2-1	CASSQDWSRLADEQFF	TGTGCCAGCAGCCAAGATTGGTCCCGTTTGGCGGATGAGCAGTTCTTC